This entry concerns a single TCR beta chain. The source of the sample is a study of blood T cells in healthy people across ages. Next came a second PCR, run for roughly 6 to 11 cycles, which used a sample-barcoded 5' primer along with a J-beta primer mix. Using its own MiXCR run on the 5' RACE reads, TCRdb lists one record per CDR3 protein. The table lists about 1.8 million distinct CDR3 sequences, roughly 52% of them singletons. V was clipped by 2 bases and J by 3 bases, with 19 bases between them. The CDR3 spans 17 residues. The germline gives CDR1 MNHNY, CDR2 SVGAGI (reference sequence). V and J are TRBV6-6 and TRBJ2-5, with a possible D match to TRBD2 (7 bases). The TCR originated in a woman aged 40 to 49 in good health. Sequencing was performed on blood. CDR3 loop: CASSYNPQRGGEETQYF. The CDR3 DNA follows: TGTGCCAGCAGTTACAACCCCCAACGCGGGGGCGAAGAGACCCAGTACTTC.